The rows below give T cell receptor beta chains drawn from one sample of a study of shared clonotypes between healthy human individuals. The repertoire was sequenced with immunoSEQ multiplex PCR; TCRdb's copy has only in-frame clones and lacks some. There are 2 million to 2.5 million clones in the sample; around 95% occur only once, and over 0.1% lies in the top ten. The source material was naive CD4+ T cells sorted from blood. These receptors were taken from a man aged 18 to 29 in good health. The CDR3 runs from the conserved cysteine through the conserved F or W. Each record gives: J gene, D gene, CDR3 length, clone size, V gene, CDR3 protein, CDR3 DNA. A D gene is named only where the DNA matches it firmly. Clone size is stated in some rows and not others, as once, few, many or a class when expanded.

j_call: TRBJ2-7
d_call: .
cdr3_length: 17
clone_size: .
v_call: TRBV5-4
cdr3_aa: CASSLLGSGLSSYEQYF
cdr3_nt: TGTGCCAGCAGCTTGTTGGGCAGCGGACTTAGCTCCTACGAGCAGTACTTC

j_call: TRBJ2-7
d_call: .
cdr3_length: 17
clone_size: .
v_call: TRBV7-6
cdr3_aa: CASSPALGRGGAYEQYF
cdr3_nt: TGTGCCAGCAGTCCGGCCCTCGGACGAGGGGGTGCCTACGAGCAGTACTTC

j_call: TRBJ2-7
d_call: .
cdr3_length: 14
clone_size: .
v_call: TRBV6-1
cdr3_aa: CASSESWQGSEQYF
cdr3_nt: TGTGCCAGCAGTGAATCGTGGCAGGGTAGCGAGCAGTACTTC

j_call: TRBJ1-1
d_call: .
cdr3_length: 14
clone_size: once
v_call: TRBV18
cdr3_aa: CASSPQEEVTEAFF
cdr3_nt: TGTGCCAGCTCACCACAGGAGGAAGTCACTGAAGCTTTCTTT

j_call: TRBJ2-2
d_call: .
cdr3_length: 15
clone_size: .
v_call: TRBV5-5
cdr3_aa: CASSLEGANTGELFF
cdr3_nt: TGTGCCAGCAGCTTAGAAGGGGCGAACACCGGGGAGCTGTTTTTT

j_call: TRBJ2-1
d_call: .
cdr3_length: 15
clone_size: once
v_call: TRBV5-1
cdr3_aa: CASSLSYGPYNEQFF
cdr3_nt: TGCGCCAGCAGCTTGAGCTACGGCCCATACAATGAGCAGTTCTTC

j_call: TRBJ2-5
d_call: .
cdr3_length: 12
clone_size: .
v_call: TRBV9
cdr3_aa: CASSVGEETQYF
cdr3_nt: TGTGCCAGCAGCGTAGGGGAAGAGACCCAGTACTTC

j_call: TRBJ2-7
d_call: TRBD2
cdr3_length: 16
clone_size: .
v_call: TRBV7-2
cdr3_aa: CASSSRGGRDSYEQYF
cdr3_nt: TGTGCCAGCAGCTCCCGGGGAGGGAGGGACTCCTACGAGCAGTACTTC

j_call: TRBJ1-5
d_call: .
cdr3_length: 16
clone_size: .
v_call: TRBV7-9
cdr3_aa: CASSFGSGSGNQPQHF
cdr3_nt: TGTGCCAGCAGTTTCGGGTCAGGGTCGGGCAATCAGCCCCAGCATTTT

j_call: TRBJ2-5
d_call: TRBD2
cdr3_length: 16
clone_size: once
v_call: TRBV15
cdr3_aa: CATSRDSAGGPETQYF
cdr3_nt: TGTGCCACCAGCAGAGATTCGGCGGGAGGGCCAGAGACCCAGTACTTC

j_call: TRBJ2-1
d_call: TRBD2
cdr3_length: 16
clone_size: .
v_call: TRBV9
cdr3_aa: CASSVGGREGLYEQFF
cdr3_nt: TGTGCCAGCAGCGTAGGTGGACGGGAGGGCCTTTATGAGCAATTCTTC

j_call: TRBJ1-5
d_call: TRBD1
cdr3_length: 13
clone_size: .
v_call: TRBV6-1
cdr3_aa: CASKSTGALSQHF
cdr3_nt: TGTGCCAGCAAGAGCACAGGGGCCTTGTCCCAGCATTTT

j_call: TRBJ2-3
d_call: TRBD2
cdr3_length: 18
clone_size: .
v_call: TRBV30
cdr3_aa: CAWSVRPSGSRRADTQYF
cdr3_nt: TGTGCCTGGAGTGTACGCCCTAGCGGGAGTCGTAGGGCGGATACGCAGTATTTT

j_call: TRBJ2-1
d_call: TRBD1
cdr3_length: 13
clone_size: .
v_call: TRBV5-1
cdr3_aa: CASSVGTANSQFF
cdr3_nt: TGCGCCAGCAGCGTAGGGACAGCAAATTCGCAGTTCTTC

j_call: TRBJ2-7
d_call: TRBD2
cdr3_length: 14
clone_size: .
v_call: TRBV7-2
cdr3_aa: CASSLAGTSNEQYF
cdr3_nt: TGTGCCAGCAGCTTAGCAGGGACTAGCAACGAGCAGTACTTC

j_call: TRBJ2-1
d_call: .
cdr3_length: 15
clone_size: .
v_call: TRBV11-3
cdr3_aa: CASSLDSSSYNEQFF
cdr3_nt: TGTGCCAGCAGCTTAGACTCAAGCTCCTACAATGAGCAGTTCTTC

j_call: TRBJ1-5
d_call: TRBD1
cdr3_length: 19
clone_size: .
v_call: TRBV5-1
cdr3_aa: CASSLASDRGALSNQPQHF
cdr3_nt: TGCGCCAGCAGCTTGGCCTCGGACAGGGGCGCCCTTAGCAATCAGCCCCAGCATTTT

j_call: TRBJ2-2
d_call: .
cdr3_length: 13
clone_size: .
v_call: TRBV11-3
cdr3_aa: CASSLEYSGELFF
cdr3_nt: TGTGCCAGCAGCTTAGAATACAGCGGGGAGCTGTTTTTT

j_call: TRBJ2-7
d_call: .
cdr3_length: 13
clone_size: .
v_call: TRBV28
cdr3_aa: CASSLGVSYEQYF
cdr3_nt: TGTGCCAGCAGTTTAGGGGTATCCTACGAGCAGTACTTC

j_call: TRBJ1-2
d_call: .
cdr3_length: 14
clone_size: .
v_call: TRBV28
cdr3_aa: CASREARGNYGYTF
cdr3_nt: TGTGCCAGTCGCGAGGCCCGGGGAAACTATGGCTACACCTTC

j_call: TRBJ2-7
d_call: .
cdr3_length: 12
clone_size: .
v_call: TRBV5-1
cdr3_aa: CASSLVGGQQYF
cdr3_nt: TGCGCCAGCAGCTTGGTCGGGGGGCAGCAGTACTTC

j_call: TRBJ1-5
d_call: TRBD1
cdr3_length: 13
clone_size: once
v_call: TRBV29-1
cdr3_aa: CSVGQGLNQPQHF
cdr3_nt: TGCAGCGTGGGACAGGGTTTAAATCAGCCCCAGCATTTT

j_call: TRBJ2-5
d_call: .
cdr3_length: 13
clone_size: .
v_call: TRBV10-2
cdr3_aa: CASSEIVFETQYF
cdr3_nt: TGCGCCAGCAGTGAGATAGTTTTCGAGACCCAGTACTTC

j_call: TRBJ1-6
d_call: .
cdr3_length: 13
clone_size: .
v_call: TRBV12-5
cdr3_aa: CASGTSRDSPLHF
cdr3_nt: TGTGCTAGTGGGACCTCGAGGGATTCACCCCTCCACTTT

j_call: TRBJ2-5
d_call: .
cdr3_length: 14
clone_size: .
v_call: TRBV5-1
cdr3_aa: CASSFGRSQETQYF
cdr3_nt: TGCGCCAGCAGCTTCGGACGGAGCCAAGAGACCCAGTACTTC

j_call: TRBJ2-3
d_call: TRBD2
cdr3_length: 11
clone_size: .
v_call: TRBV2
cdr3_aa: CASKGLAGGNF
cdr3_nt: TGTGCCAGCAAGGGACTAGCGGGAGGGAATTTT

j_call: TRBJ2-7
d_call: .
cdr3_length: 15
clone_size: .
v_call: TRBV6-1
cdr3_aa: CASSEARQVSGEQYF
cdr3_nt: TGTGCCAGCAGTGAAGCGCGGCAAGTCTCGGGAGAGCAGTACTTC

j_call: TRBJ2-7
d_call: TRBD1
cdr3_length: 14
clone_size: .
v_call: TRBV5-1
cdr3_aa: CASSLAGGGYEQYF
cdr3_nt: TGCGCCAGCAGCTTGGCAGGGGGCGGATACGAGCAGTACTTC

j_call: TRBJ2-1
d_call: TRBD2
cdr3_length: 13
clone_size: .
v_call: TRBV2
cdr3_aa: CASTSGTRNEQFF
cdr3_nt: TGTGCCAGCACCTCGGGGACTAGGAATGAGCAGTTCTTC

j_call: TRBJ2-7
d_call: TRBD2
cdr3_length: 18
clone_size: .
v_call: TRBV18
cdr3_aa: CASSRTPGLAGTYYEQYF
cdr3_nt: TGTGCCAGCTCCCGAACTCCGGGACTAGCGGGAACTTACTACGAGCAGTACTTC

j_call: TRBJ2-1
d_call: .
cdr3_length: 12
clone_size: .
v_call: TRBV7-8
cdr3_aa: CASSDNGNEQFF
cdr3_nt: TGTGCCAGCAGCGACAATGGTAATGAGCAGTTCTTC

j_call: TRBJ1-3
d_call: .
cdr3_length: 14
clone_size: .
v_call: TRBV11-2
cdr3_aa: CASSPQGGGNTIYF
cdr3_nt: TGTGCCAGCAGCCCACAGGGTGGTGGAAACACCATATATTTT

j_call: TRBJ1-2
d_call: .
cdr3_length: 13
clone_size: .
v_call: TRBV11-2
cdr3_aa: CASSTIRANGYTF
cdr3_nt: TGTGCCAGCAGCACTATCCGGGCTAATGGCTACACCTTC

j_call: TRBJ2-2
d_call: TRBD2
cdr3_length: 14
clone_size: .
v_call: TRBV6-1
cdr3_aa: CAGRLAGVGGELFF
cdr3_nt: TGTGCCGGGCGACTAGCGGGAGTTGGCGGGGAGCTGTTTTTT

j_call: TRBJ2-3
d_call: TRBD2
cdr3_length: 17
clone_size: .
v_call: TRBV7-8
cdr3_aa: CASSLETSLGGSDTQYF
cdr3_nt: TGTGCCAGCAGCTTAGAGACTAGCCTGGGGGGGTCAGATACGCAGTATTTT

j_call: TRBJ1-1
d_call: .
cdr3_length: 14
clone_size: .
v_call: TRBV27
cdr3_aa: CASSPGRGLGEAFF
cdr3_nt: TGTGCCAGCAGTCCCGGCAGGGGCTTGGGTGAAGCTTTCTTT

j_call: TRBJ2-5
d_call: .
cdr3_length: 14
clone_size: once
v_call: TRBV28
cdr3_aa: CASSPAVPRETQYF
cdr3_nt: TGTGCCAGCAGCCCTGCCGTGCCTAGGGAGACCCAGTACTTC

j_call: TRBJ1-2
d_call: .
cdr3_length: 14
clone_size: .
v_call: TRBV6-5
cdr3_aa: CASSAPGGVYGYTF
cdr3_nt: TGTGCCAGCAGCGCGCCGGGAGGGGTCTATGGCTACACCTTC

j_call: TRBJ2-2
d_call: .
cdr3_length: 15
clone_size: .
v_call: TRBV5-1
cdr3_aa: CASSPDALAGGELFF
cdr3_nt: TGCGCCAGCAGCCCCGACGCTCTGGCGGGCGGGGAGCTGTTTTTT

j_call: TRBJ1-6
d_call: TRBD1
cdr3_length: 14
clone_size: .
v_call: TRBV5-1
cdr3_aa: CASSKGTGNSPLHF
cdr3_nt: TGCGCCAGCAGCAAAGGGACAGGGAACTCACCCCTCCACTTT

j_call: TRBJ1-3
d_call: .
cdr3_length: 13
clone_size: .
v_call: TRBV7-2
cdr3_aa: CASSLVLGNTIYF
cdr3_nt: TGTGCCAGCAGCTTAGTGTTAGGAAACACCATATATTTT

j_call: TRBJ2-7
d_call: .
cdr3_length: 16
clone_size: .
v_call: TRBV5-6
cdr3_aa: CASSPGVGRADYEQYF
cdr3_nt: TGTGCCAGCAGCCCCGGGGTAGGCAGGGCTGATTACGAGCAGTACTTC

j_call: TRBJ2-2
d_call: .
cdr3_length: 15
clone_size: .
v_call: TRBV6-6
cdr3_aa: CASSIGQLSPGELFF
cdr3_nt: TGTGCCAGCAGTATCGGACAGCTGTCCCCCGGGGAGCTGTTTTTT

j_call: TRBJ2-1
d_call: .
cdr3_length: 15
clone_size: .
v_call: TRBV30
cdr3_aa: CAWTLGKGPTNEQFF
cdr3_nt: TGTGCCTGGACCCTCGGGAAGGGACCAACCAATGAGCAGTTCTTC

j_call: TRBJ1-1
d_call: TRBD1
cdr3_length: 17
clone_size: .
v_call: TRBV30
cdr3_aa: CAWSPPVGGQGSTEAFF
cdr3_nt: TGTGCCTGGAGTCCGCCCGTGGGGGGACAGGGGAGCACTGAAGCTTTCTTT

j_call: TRBJ2-7
d_call: .
cdr3_length: 12
clone_size: .
v_call: TRBV29-1
cdr3_aa: CSATDGTNEQYF
cdr3_nt: TGCAGCGCCACCGACGGGACAAACGAGCAGTACTTC

j_call: TRBJ1-1
d_call: .
cdr3_length: 16
clone_size: once
v_call: TRBV19
cdr3_aa: CASRRAFGYMNTEAFF
cdr3_nt: TGTGCCAGTAGGAGGGCCTTCGGATACATGAACACTGAAGCTTTCTTT

j_call: TRBJ2-2
d_call: TRBD2
cdr3_length: 16
clone_size: .
v_call: TRBV5-1
cdr3_aa: CASSLRLAGGTGELFF
cdr3_nt: TGCGCCAGCAGCCTCCGACTAGCGGGAGGTACCGGGGAGCTGTTTTTT

j_call: TRBJ2-1
d_call: TRBD2
cdr3_length: 15
clone_size: .
v_call: TRBV7-2
cdr3_aa: CASSSHPTSVGEQFF
cdr3_nt: TGTGCCAGCAGCTCCCATCCGACTAGCGTGGGTGAGCAGTTCTTC

j_call: TRBJ2-7
d_call: .
cdr3_length: 16
clone_size: .
v_call: TRBV2
cdr3_aa: CASSERSFGGPYEQYF
cdr3_nt: TGTGCCAGCAGTGAACGGAGTTTCGGGGGGCCCTACGAGCAGTACTTC

j_call: TRBJ2-5
d_call: .
cdr3_length: 16
clone_size: .
v_call: TRBV4-1
cdr3_aa: CASSQIPGVAGETQYF
cdr3_nt: TGCGCCAGCAGCCAAATACCGGGGGTAGCAGGAGAGACCCAGTACTTC

j_call: TRBJ1-1
d_call: .
cdr3_length: 14
clone_size: .
v_call: TRBV7-2
cdr3_aa: CASSSIGMNTEAFF
cdr3_nt: TGTGCCAGCAGCTCTATCGGAATGAACACTGAAGCTTTCTTT

j_call: TRBJ1-6
d_call: .
cdr3_length: 15
clone_size: .
v_call: TRBV2
cdr3_aa: CASSFGRPGNSPLHF
cdr3_nt: TGTGCCAGCAGTTTCGGAAGGCCGGGGAATTCACCCCTCCACTTT

j_call: TRBJ2-7
d_call: .
cdr3_length: 13
clone_size: few
v_call: TRBV2
cdr3_aa: CASSGEVPYEQYF
cdr3_nt: TGTGCCAGCAGTGGGGAGGTACCCTACGAGCAGTACTTC

j_call: TRBJ1-2
d_call: .
cdr3_length: 12
clone_size: few
v_call: TRBV6-1
cdr3_aa: CASSETGLGYTF
cdr3_nt: TGTGCCAGCAGTGAAACAGGGCTAGGCTACACCTTC